These 29 T cell receptor beta chains were all obtained from the same sample, sequenced in a study of T cell repertoires in cytomegalovirus infection. One entry per CDR3 protein, called by TCRdb with MiXCR from the reads. This table has roughly 150,000 distinct CDR3 sequences, approximately 21% appearing once. The antigens these receptors bind are not known. Sequences were derived from CD8+ T cells from cultured PBMCs, sampled from culture after CMV antigen stimulation. Receptors were obtained from a human donor in good health (CMV status not recorded). Some clones in this sample may be carry-over from other donors' samples.

This clonotype was observed many times. The rearrangement links TRBV4-3 to TRBJ1-4; D call uncertain. Trimming left V 4 bases short and J 7 bases short, with 13 bases between. The CDR3 length is 14 residues. Germline V gene lookup returns CDR1 LGHNA and CDR2 YSLEER. DNA of the CDR3: TGCGCCAGCAGCCTTTTTAACTGGGGTGAAAAACTGTTTTTT. Protein product: CASSLFNWGEKLFF.

The V and J genes are TRBV9 and TRBJ2-7, with D hard to call. V lost 0 bases and J 5 bases, leaving 9 bases between the germline ends. This CDR3 has 13 residues. Germline-derived CDR1 and CDR2 are SGDLS and YYNGEE. The CDR3 sequence: CASSVGAPDEQYF. The CDR3 region has the DNA TGTGCCAGCAGCGTAGGGGCCCCGGACGAGCAGTACTTC.

This clonotype was detected a few times. The rearrangement links TRBV7-2 to TRBJ1-1, with TRBD1 as a possible D gene (6 bases). Germline CDR1 is SGHTA and CDR2 is FQGNSA. The CDR3 length is 17 residues. The V and J ends lost 1 base and 4 bases respectively, with 19 bases between them. The chain's CDR3 is CASSLGLPDSFSTEAFF. As DNA, the CDR3 is TGTGCCAGCAGCTTAGGACTCCCGGACAGCTTCTCCACTGAAGCTTTCTTT. Using reference TRBV7-2 and TRBJ1-1 for the parts outside the CDR3, the full variable domain is GAGVSQSPSNKVTEKGKDVELRCDPISGHTALYWYRQSLGQGLEFLIYFQGNSAPDKSGLPSDRFSAERTGGSVSTLTIQRTQQEDSAVYLCASSLGLPDSFSTEAFFGQGTRLTVV.

There are a few counts of this clonotype. The chain couples TRBV7-2 to TRBJ1-2, with 8 bases that match TRBD1. This CDR3 has 16 residues. CDR1 is SGHTA and CDR2 is FQGNSA in the germline V gene. V lost 2 bases to trimming and J lost 2 bases; unmatched junction nucleotides: 7. The DNA for the CDR3 is TGTGCCAGCAGCTTAAGACAGGGGATTCCAAACTATGGCTACACCTTC. It yields the protein CASSLRQGIPNYGYTF.

Concerning this clonotype itself: One junction end does not reproduce the germline sequence, and a read error may be involved. J is TRBJ2-1 and V is TRBV10-3; TRBD1 aligns across 9 bases. The CDR3 spans 11 residues. The germline V gene has CDR1 ENHRY and CDR2 SYGVKD. CDR3 sequence (DNA): TGTGCCATCAGTGAGGGACAGGGGCTCATCTTC. Its protein is CAISEGQGLIF.

This chain connects TRBV5-6 to TRBJ2-1, with 8 bases lining up with TRBD1. Trimming cost V 1 base and J 4 bases; bases outside gene matches: 7. Germline CDR1 SGHDT, CDR2 YYEEEE. The CDR3 runs 16 residues. CDR3 sequence: CASSLSGQGFYNEQFF. CDR3 DNA: TGTGCCAGCAGCTTGTCCGGACAGGGCTTTTACAATGAGCAGTTCTTC.

This clonotype turned up a few times. The chain links TRBV27 to TRBJ1-1; D call uncertain. The CDR3 sequence is 14 residues long. CDR1 MNHEY and CDR2 SMNVEV come from the germline V gene (reference sequence). V lost 3 bases to trimming and J lost 4 bases, with 12 bases between them. The CDR3 coding sequence is TGTGCCAGCAGTTTGGGCCCCTTCCCCACTGAAGCTTTCTTT. This translates into CASSLGPFPTEAFF.

J is TRBJ2-4 and V is TRBV7-2, with 9 bases identical to TRBD1. CDR1 is SGHTA and CDR2 is FQGNSA in the germline V gene. V shed 5 bases, J shed 5 bases, and the junction held 4 bases outside the gene matches. The CDR3 is 14 residues long. This CDR3 reads CASSQNRGQNIQYF. As DNA, the CDR3 is TGTGCCAGCAGCCAAAACAGGGGGCAAAACATTCAGTACTTC.

The table lists this clonotype with a few counts. The rearrangement joins TRBV28 to TRBJ2-3; 7 bases are a match to TRBD1. Germline values: CDR1 MDHEN, CDR2 SYDVKM. V gave up 6 bases and J gave up 3 bases; unmatched junction bases: 6. This CDR3 is built from 14 residues. CDR3 bases: TGTGCCAGCAGCAAGATGACAGGGACAGATACGCAGTATTTT. Protein: CASSKMTGTDTQYF.

The sample holds one count of this clonotype. The chain couples TRBV6-6 to TRBJ1-6; TRBD1 matches 9 bases. The CDR3 length is 13 residues. With 6 bases clipped from V and 8 bases from J, the junction kept 2 bases outside the gene matches. Germline loops: CDR1 MNHNY, CDR2 SVGAGI (reference sequence). CDR3 DNA: TGTGCCAGCAGGGACAGGGGTGATTCACCCCTCCACTTT. The encoded protein is CASRDRGDSPLHF.

This chain connects TRBV12-5 to TRBJ1-5; no clear D. Germline V CDR1 and CDR2: LGHNT, FRNRAP. The V gene lost 0 bases and the J gene lost 4 bases, with 4 bases spanning the gap. This CDR3 contains 13 residues. CDR3 in DNA: TGTGCTAGTGGTTTGGTATTTAATCAGCCCCAGCATTTT. It specifies CASGLVFNQPQHF. The full variable domain, its missing parts supplied by reference TRBV12-5 and TRBJ1-5, is DARVTQTPRHKVTEMGQEVTMRCQPILGHNTVFWYRQTMMQGLELLAYFRNRAPLDDSGMPKDRFSAEMPDATLATLKIQPSEPRDSAVYFCASGLVFNQPQHFGDGTRLSIL.

The chain combines TRBV29-1 with TRBJ1-2; D ambiguous. CDR3 length: 16 amino acids. Germline V gene sequence: CDR1 SQVTM, CDR2 ANQGSEA. Trimming stripped 0 bases from V and 4 bases from J, with 18 bases between. CDR3 sequence (DNA): TGCAGCGTTGAAGATCGAAAGGAGCGCGGACTCTATGGCTACACCTTC. This sequence encodes CSVEDRKERGLYGYTF.

This clonotype was counted only a few times. This sequence joins TRBV6-6 and TRBJ2-3; 8 bases are shared with TRBD2. Germline V gene lookup returns CDR1 MNHNY and CDR2 SVGAGI (reference sequence). The length of the CDR3 is 18 residues. The V gene end was trimmed by 5 bases and the J gene end by 0 bases; junction bases not matched to a gene: 13. The CDR3 DNA reads as TGTGCCAGCAGTGGGCCTCTAAACGGGGGGGCTAGCACAGATACGCAGTATTTT. Its protein product is CASSGPLNGGASTDTQYF.

This rearrangement joins TRBV10-3 to TRBJ1-5, with 9 positions matching TRBD1. Germline lookup yields CDR1 ENHRY and CDR2 SYGVKD. The V segment lost 2 bases and the J segment 2 bases; nucleotides outside the gene matches: 1. The CDR3 consists of 15 residues. CDR3 sequence: CAISERDRGNQPQHF. The CDR3 DNA is TGTGCCATCAGTGAGAGGGACAGGGGCAATCAGCCCCAGCATTTT.

The table lists this clonotype with a few counts. The V gene is TRBV7-9, the J gene TRBJ2-1; 14 positions agree with TRBD2. The CDR3 covers 15 residues. From germline, CDR1 is SEHNR and CDR2 FQNEAQ (reference sequence). V shed 6 bases and J 6 bases; nucleotides not matched to a gene: 4. CDR3 in amino acids: CASSSGLAGANEQFF. CDR3 nucleotide sequence: TGTGCCAGCAGTTCGGGACTAGCGGGGGCCAATGAGCAGTTCTTC.

The chain is built from TRBV7-9 and TRBJ1-6; possible D gene TRBD1, 5 bases. Trimming took 4 bases from V and 6 from J, leaving 10 bases between them. In germline, CDR1 is SEHNR, CDR2 FQNEAQ (reference sequence). The CDR3 is made up of 14 amino acids. The CDR3 coding sequence is TGTGCCAGCAGCTCAGGGTTAAGTAATTCACCCCTCCACTTT. Protein: CASSSGLSNSPLHF.

In its sample, this clonotype was seen a few times. The chain recombines TRBV7-2 with TRBJ1-2; D uncertain. The ends were cut back, 5 bases at V and 0 bases at J, with 13 bases in the middle. Germline CDR1 reads SGHTA; CDR2 reads FQGNSA. This CDR3 is 15 amino acids long. CDR3 sequence (DNA): TGTGCCAGCAGCCCCCCAAGGGCCACTAACTATGGCTACACCTTC. Amino acids: CASSPPRATNYGYTF. Together with reference TRBV7-2 and TRBJ1-2, the CDR3 gives the full variable domain: GAGVSQSPSNKVTEKGKDVELRCDPISGHTALYWYRQSLGQGLEFLIYFQGNSAPDKSGLPSDRFSAERTGGSVSTLTIQRTQQEDSAVYLCASSPPRATNYGYTFGSGTRLTVV.

This chain uses TRBV27 with TRBJ2-7; 11 bases are shared with TRBD2. This CDR3 has 14 amino acids. Germline CDR1 MNHEY, CDR2 SMNVEV (reference sequence). V trimming: 4 bases; J trimming: 7 bases; junction bases outside the gene matches: 6. CDR3 bases: TGTGCCAGCAGTTCCGGACTAGCGGGCCAGGAGCAGTACTTC. Translating gives CASSSGLAGQEQYF.

This clonotype was observed a handful of times. The chain carries TRBV4-1 and TRBJ2-7; D call uncertain. There are 16 residues in the CDR3. The germline CDR1 and CDR2 sequences are MGHRA and YSYEKL. Trimming removed 0 bases at V and 7 bases at J, with 19 bases between. The CDR3 region has the DNA TGCGCCAGCAGCCAAGATGGGGAAAGGGTTGTCGAGGAGCAGTACTTC. Translating it yields CASSQDGERVVEEQYF.

The chain couples TRBV4-1 to TRBJ2-3; 11 nucleotides agree with TRBD2. V was pared by 2 bases and J by 0 bases, with 4 bases of the junction left unmatched. Germline assignment: CDR1 MGHRA and CDR2 YSYEKL. The CDR3 is 17 residues long. The CDR3 region has the DNA TGCGCCAGCAGCCAAACTAGCGGGAGCGGAAGCACAGATACGCAGTATTTT. Residues: CASSQTSGSGSTDTQYF.

This clonotype was counted only a few times. The V and J genes are TRBV7-2 and TRBJ2-1; 13 bases agree with TRBD2. The junction had 10 bases not matched to a gene; V was cut back by 1 base and J by 1 base. Germline V gene data show CDR1 as SGHTA and CDR2 as FQGNSA. The CDR3 loop spans 20 amino acids. The CDR3 spells CASSLDRGGLAGFSYNEQFF. The CDR3 DNA reads as TGTGCCAGCAGCTTAGATAGGGGGGGACTAGCGGGGTTTTCCTACAATGAGCAGTTCTTC.

The chain carries TRBV7-9 and TRBJ1-5; 7 bases are shared with TRBD1. This CDR3 comprises 14 residues. V was pared by 3 bases and J by 5 bases, with 4 bases of the junction left unmatched. In germline, CDR1 is SEHNR, CDR2 FQNEAQ (reference sequence). In DNA form, the CDR3 reads TGTGCCAGCAGCTTGACAGGGTCTGATCAGCCCCAGCATTTT. This sequence encodes CASSLTGSDQPQHF. The full variable domain, completed using reference TRBV7-9 and TRBJ1-5, is DTGVSQNPRHKITKRGQNVTFRCDPISEHNRLYWYRQTLGQGPEFLTYFQNEAQLEKSRLLSDRFSAERPKGSFSTLEIQRTEQGDSAMYLCASSLTGSDQPQHFGDGTRLSIL.

The chain has TRBV27 and TRBJ2-1; D uncertain. Trimming stripped 2 bases from V and 4 bases from J, with 15 bases between. The CDR3 loop spans 16 amino acids. Germline V gives CDR1 MNHEY, CDR2 SMNVEV (reference sequence). This CDR3 reads CASSLVDGFTYNEQFF. The CDR3 nucleotides are TGTGCCAGCAGTTTAGTGGACGGCTTTACTTACAATGAGCAGTTCTTC.

This clonotype has just a few counts. The chain combines TRBV7-6 with TRBJ2-5; unclear D gene. The germline gives CDR1 SGHVS, CDR2 FNYEAQ. Trimming stripped 11 bases from V and 2 bases from J, with 12 bases between. The CDR3 spans 12 residues. The chain's CDR3 is CASEAVQETQYF. The DNA of the CDR3 is TGTGCCTCCGAGGCCGTACAAGAGACCCAGTACTTC.

This chain links TRBV7-8 with TRBJ2-5; D possibly matches TRBD1 or TRBD2 (6 bases each). V dropped 5 bases and J dropped 1 base, with 14 bases sitting between them. Germline V gives CDR1 SGHVS, CDR2 FQNEAQ. This CDR3 has 15 amino acids. CDR3 protein: CASSPLEGGQETQYF. In DNA form, the CDR3 reads TGTGCCAGCAGCCCCCTCGAGGGGGGCCAAGAGACCCAGTACTTC. The complete variable domain, with remaining parts taken from reference TRBV7-8 and TRBJ2-5, reads GAGVSQSPRYKVAKRGQDVALRCDPISGHVSLFWYQQALGQGPEFLTYFQNEAQLDKSGLPSDRFFAERPEGSVSTLKIQRTQQEDSAVYLCASSPLEGGQETQYFGPGTRLLVL.

As regards this clonotype: A much larger clone lies a single base off, so this may be a read error. The V call is TRBV12-3 or TRBV12-4, the J call TRBJ1-1, with D unclear. The CDR3 has 12 amino acids. CDR3 bases: TGTGCCAGCAGTATAGCTAACGCTGAAGCTTTCTTT. It translates to CASSIANAEAFF.

This clonotype has only a few counts. This chain links TRBV5-6 with TRBJ1-1; TRBD1 aligns across 7 bases. Trimming removed 4 bases from V and 0 bases from J; junction bases left unmatched: 12. CDR3 size: 17 residues. Per germline, CDR1 SGHDT and CDR2 YYEEEE. The CDR3 here is CASSPWLGDSMNTEAFF. In DNA form, the CDR3 reads TGTGCCAGCAGCCCTTGGTTGGGGGACAGCATGAACACTGAAGCTTTCTTT.

This clonotype has only a few counts. The genes are TRBV7-6 and TRBJ1-1, with D possibly being TRBD1 (5 bases). V was pared by 1 base and J by 1 base, with 16 bases between. The CDR3 extends over 17 amino acids. Germline loops: CDR1 SGHVS, CDR2 FNYEAQ. CDR3 in DNA: TGTGCCAGCAGCTTAGAGGGTGGAGGGGACCCGAACACTGAAGCTTTCTTT. Residues: CASSLEGGGDPNTEAFF.

This clonotype came up a few times. CDR3 sequence reads: CASIDIGYTGELFF. DNA of the CDR3: TGTGCCAGCATCGATATCGGGTACACCGGGGAGCTGTTTTTT. The chain joins TRBV6-8 to TRBJ2-2; D not resolved. V was cut by 7 bases and J by 3 bases, with 12 bases left in between. The CDR3 sequence is 14 residues long. The V gene's germline CDR1 is MNHGY and CDR2 SAAAGT.